This paragraph reports one T cell receptor (beta chain). Authors' processing steps: Amplification of reference gene primers was used by the study to estimate nucleated cell counts. Sequenced by immunoSEQ multiplex PCR; TCRdb stores in-frame clones only, minus some. V and J calls and clone size are copied from that table; D and trimming were computed from the DNA. This repertoire shows some 150,000 clones, 80% found once; its top ten account for about an eighth. The sample comes from a study of blood T cell repertoires in COVID-19. Study-level information: Both acute and convalescent COVID-19 samples were obtained from the United States, Italy and Spain. T cells, B-cell-depleted T cells, or PBMCs supplied cDNA or gDNA.

This TCR was recovered from a man between 60 and 75 years old with active or convalescent COVID-19. Sequencing was done on a sample of peripheral blood.

The DNA for the CDR3 is TGCGCCAGCACTACAGCCTACAATGAGCAGTTCTTC. It codes for CASTTAYNEQFF. The chain combines TRBV10-1 with TRBJ2-1; D call uncertain. The CDR3 runs to 12 residues. The ends were cut back, 7 bases at V and 2 bases at J, with 6 bases in the middle. Germline CDR1 and CDR2: WNHNN and SYGVQD (reference sequence).